These 28 T cell receptor beta chains were sequenced from one sample in a study of blood T cell repertoires in COVID-19. Assay used: immunoSEQ multiplex PCR; TCRdb lists only in-frame clones, some missing. The sample lists around 100,000 clones, 85% to 90% occurring once. The sample taken for sequencing was peripheral blood. The receptors derive from a middle-aged man with active or convalescent COVID-19.

The genes are TRBV7-9 and TRBJ1-1; D remains unclear. The V end lost 5 bases, the J end lost 1 base, and 8 bases lay between the germline ends. The CDR3 is 13 residues long. Germline V CDR1 and CDR2: SEHNR, FQNEAQ (reference sequence). CDR3 amino acids: CASSAIGNTEAFF. DNA for the CDR3: TGTGCCAGCAGCGCCATCGGGAACACTGAAGCTTTCTTT.

This chain joins TRBV6-1 and TRBJ2-1, with a tentative D call TRBD2 (6 bases). Germline CDR1 MNHNS, CDR2 SASEGT. Trimming pared 1 base from V and 9 bases from J, leaving 13 bases between. The CDR3 is made up of 14 amino acids. CDR3 nucleotides: TGTGCCAGCAGTGAAGGGGCGGGAACAGTTGAGCAGTTCTTC. It is translated as CASSEGAGTVEQFF.

The chain recombines TRBV11-2 with TRBJ1-4, with no clear D. V lost 5 bases and J lost 8, with 12 bases in between. From germline, CDR1 is SGHAT and CDR2 FQNNGV. The CDR3 covers 13 residues. The CDR3 is CASSPREDEKLFF. CDR3 sequence (DNA): TGTGCCAGCAGCCCCCGGGAGGACGAAAAACTGTTTTTT.

The rearrangement links TRBV19 to TRBJ1-4, with D possibly matching TRBD1 (6 bases). This CDR3 spans 14 amino acids. CDR1 LNHDA and CDR2 SQIVND come from the germline V gene (reference sequence). V gave up 0 bases and J gave up 8 bases, with 10 bases separating them. CDR3 DNA: TGTGCCAGTAGTATAGATCCCGACAGGGAAAAACTGTTTTTT. Amino acid sequence: CASSIDPDREKLFF.

V is TRBV5-4 and J is TRBJ2-7; 7 bases are a match to TRBD1. In germline, CDR1 is SGHNT, CDR2 YYREEE (reference sequence). The CDR3 contains 15 residues. V was clipped by 4 bases and J by 7 bases; unmatched bases: 14. The CDR3 region is CASSPDRSRAGEQYF. In DNA form, the CDR3 reads TGTGCCAGCAGCCCGGACAGGAGCCGTGCGGGTGAGCAGTACTTC.

This clone was counted a few times. The chain carries TRBV5-1 and TRBJ2-3, with 8 bases identical to TRBD1. The CDR3 loop spans 15 amino acids. Germline CDR1 is SGHRS and CDR2 is YFSETQ. V shed 4 bases, J shed 0 bases, and the junction held 4 bases outside the gene matches. The CDR3 region is CASSTGQGSTDTQYF. The CDR3 coding sequence is TGCGCCAGCAGCACTGGACAGGGCAGCACAGATACGCAGTATTTT.

The chain recombines TRBV3-1 (or the pseudogene TRBV3-2) with TRBJ1-6, with D unclear. This CDR3 comprises 12 residues. V lost 3 bases to trimming and J lost 11 bases, with 8 bases between them. From germline, CDR1 is LGHDT and CDR2 YNNKEL (reference sequence). The CDR3 sequence: CASSHAGPPLHF. The CDR3 DNA sequence: TGTGCCAGCAGCCACGCAGGTCCACCCCTCCACTTT.

The V call is TRBV15, the J call TRBJ1-5; 7 bases fit TRBD1. V gave up 0 bases and J gave up 0 bases; unmatched junction bases: 2. The V gene's germline CDR1 is LNHNV and CDR2 YYDKDF (reference sequence). There are 16 residues in the CDR3. The CDR3 region has the DNA TGTGCCACCAGCAGAGATAGGGACAGTAGCAATCAGCCCCAGCATTTT. As protein: CATSRDRDSSNQPQHF.

This clone has a single count. The gene calls are TRBV19 and TRBJ1-5; tentatively, D is TRBD1 (6 bases). Per the germline V gene, CDR1 is LNHDA and CDR2 is SQIVND (reference sequence). Trimming pared 4 bases from V and 3 bases from J, leaving 13 bases between. The CDR3 loop spans 15 amino acids. The DNA of the CDR3 is TGTGCCAGTAGTAGTCCCCAGGGGAACAATCAGCCCCAGCATTTT. Translation gives CASSSPQGNNQPQHF. Full variable domain (remainder filled in from reference TRBV19 and TRBJ1-5): DGGITQSPKYLFRKEGQNVTLSCEQNLNHDAMYWYRQDPGQGLRLIYYSQIVNDFQKGDIAEGYSVSREKKESFPLTVTSAQKNPTAFYLCASSSPQGNNQPQHFGDGTRLSIL.

DNA of the CDR3: TGTGCCAGCAGCCCATTTCCGGCAGGAGAGACCCAGTACTTC. This sequence encodes CASSPFPAGETQYF. The chain recombines TRBV14 with TRBJ2-5, with D unclear. The CDR3 length is 14 residues. Trimming shortened V by 4 bases and J by 4 bases, and 13 bases separated the two germline ends. CDR1 is SGHDN, CDR2 FVKESK, per germline.

The CDR3 sequence: CASSLASGFFTDTQYF. The CDR3 DNA follows: TGTGCCAGCAGCTTGGCTAGCGGATTCTTCACAGATACGCAGTATTTT. The V call is TRBV5-6, the J call TRBJ2-3, with TRBD2 identical over 7 bases. V shed 0 bases and J 2 bases; nucleotides not matched to a gene: 6. The CDR3 consists of 16 residues. From germline, CDR1 is SGHDT and CDR2 YYEEEE.

V usage is TRBV7-2 and J usage is TRBJ2-7; 7 bases map to TRBD2. Germline lookup yields CDR1 SGHTA and CDR2 FQGNSA. This CDR3 region has 15 residues. The J segment lost 0 bases and the V segment lost 1 base, leaving 3 bases of the junction unmatched. The CDR3 is CASSLGGGSSYEQYF. The CDR3 DNA follows: TGTGCCAGCAGCTTAGGGGGGGGGAGCTCCTACGAGCAGTACTTC.

The rearrangement links TRBV6-2 or TRBV6-3 to TRBJ2-7; the match to TRBD2 covers 10 bases. The ends lost 4 bases at V and 5 bases at J; junction bases unmatched: 11. The CDR3 runs 16 residues. CDR1 and CDR2 (germline): MNHEY, SVGEGT. The CDR3 sequence: CASSSYPGTSDHEQYV. In DNA form, the CDR3 reads TGTGCCAGCAGTTCCTATCCCGGGACTAGCGACCACGAGCAGTACGTC.

This clone was detected once. V usage is TRBV25-1 and J usage is TRBJ1-4; 11 bases align to TRBD1. This CDR3 is 16 amino acids long. Germline V gene data show CDR1 as MGHDK and CDR2 as SYGVNS. After removal of 4 bases from V and 2 bases from J, the junction contained 3 bases not matched to a gene. CDR3 in amino acids: CASSGTGGGTNEKLFF. The CDR3 DNA is TGTGCCAGCAGTGGGACAGGGGGCGGGACTAATGAAAAACTGTTTTTT.

The J gene is TRBJ1-2, the V gene TRBV18, with 8 bases that match TRBD1. CDR1 KGHSH and CDR2 LQKENI come from the germline V gene. With 3 bases clipped from V and 3 bases from J, the junction kept 9 bases outside the gene matches. The CDR3 extends over 16 amino acids. In DNA form, the CDR3 reads TGTGCCAGCTCACCCCGCGCCTCGGACAGGGACTATGGCTACACCTTC. Protein sequence: CASSPRASDRDYGYTF.

The chain recombines TRBV5-1 with TRBJ2-5; 9 bases match TRBD1. The CDR3 extends over 17 amino acids. V shed 1 base and J 1 base; nucleotides not matched to a gene: 8. Per the germline V gene, CDR1 is SGHRS and CDR2 is YFSETQ. The CDR3 sequence: CASSLKTPGQGQETQYF. CDR3 nucleotides: TGCGCCAGCAGCTTGAAAACCCCGGGACAGGGCCAAGAGACCCAGTACTTC.

The chain couples TRBV6-2 or TRBV6-3 to TRBJ2-1, with a weak D call TRBD2 (5 bases). The CDR3 has 14 residues. V lost 0 bases and J 7 bases, leaving 10 bases between the germline ends. The germline V gene encodes CDR1 MNHEY and CDR2 SVGEGT. CDR3 coding DNA: TGTGCCAGCAGTTACTCCGTGCGCGGGAATGAGCAGTTCTTC. Translation gives CASSYSVRGNEQFF.

The chain couples TRBV7-9 to TRBJ1-4, with D hard to call. CDR3 length: 15 residues. V was trimmed by 1 base and J by 5 bases, leaving 11 bases between them. Germline V gene data show CDR1 as SEHNR and CDR2 as FQNEAQ (reference sequence). The CDR3 region has the DNA TGTGCCAGCAGCTTAGAGTCGACTTCAAATGAAAAACTGTTTTTT. Amino acids: CASSLESTSNEKLFF.

This sequence joins TRBV6-1 and TRBJ1-5; 10 bases are shared with TRBD1. CDR3 length equals 18 residues. Per germline, CDR1 MNHNS and CDR2 SASEGT. Losses at the gene ends were 0 bases for V and 0 bases for J; bases not matched to a gene: 5. The CDR3 nucleotides read TGTGCCAGCAGTGAAGCTGGGACAGGGGTTTATAGCAATCAGCCCCAGCATTTT. Translation: CASSEAGTGVYSNQPQHF.

This clone appeared a single time. The chain carries TRBV24-1 and TRBJ2-5; no definite D call. The germline gives CDR1 KGHDR, CDR2 SFDVKD. Trimming took 1 base from V and 0 from J, leaving 8 bases between them. CDR3 length equals 15 residues. The CDR3 here is CATSDFADNQETQYF. The DNA for the CDR3 is TGTGCCACCAGTGATTTCGCCGACAACCAAGAGACCCAGTACTTC.

The V call is TRBV19, the J call TRBJ2-7; 9 bases line up with TRBD1. Germline CDR1 LNHDA, CDR2 SQIVND (reference sequence). The CDR3 length is 13 residues. V was pared by 5 bases and J by 3 bases, with 2 bases of the junction left unmatched. CDR3 sequence: CASSPTGGYEQYF. In nucleotides, the CDR3 is TGTGCCAGTAGTCCGACAGGGGGCTACGAGCAGTACTTC.

The chain is built from TRBV3-1 (or the pseudogene TRBV3-2) and TRBJ2-1, with 8 bases aligning to TRBD2. V shed 0 bases, J shed 2 bases, and the junction held 3 bases outside the gene matches. Germline CDR1 LGHDT, CDR2 YNNKEL (reference sequence). The CDR3 is made up of 16 amino acids. The CDR3: CASSQDPAGAYNEQFF. For the CDR3, the DNA is TGTGCCAGCAGCCAAGACCCAGCGGGGGCCTACAATGAGCAGTTCTTC.

V and J are TRBV28 and TRBJ1-4, with 7 bases matching TRBD1. The germline gives CDR1 MDHEN, CDR2 SYDVKM. The CDR3 sequence is 13 residues long. Losses at the gene ends were 5 bases for V and 8 bases for J; bases not matched to a gene: 5. CDR3 DNA: TGTGCCAGCAGTCTACCAGGGGGGGAAAAACTGTTTTTT. It yields the protein CASSLPGGEKLFF. Using reference TRBV28 and TRBJ1-4 for the parts outside the CDR3, the full variable domain is DVKVTQSSRYLVKRTGEKVFLECVQDMDHENMFWYRQDPGLGLRLIYFSYDVKMKEKGDIPEGYSVSREKKERFSLILESASTNQTSMYLCASSLPGGEKLFFGSGTQLSVL.

V and J are TRBV6-5 and TRBJ1-5; D is uncertain. The CDR3 sequence is 15 residues long. Trimming left V 7 bases short and J 0 bases short, with 13 bases between. Germline V CDR1 and CDR2: MNHEY, SVGAGI. The chain's CDR3 is CASNQRYDSNQPQHF. The CDR3 nucleotides are TGTGCCAGCAACCAGAGGTACGATAGCAATCAGCCCCAGCATTTT.

The chain has TRBV28 and TRBJ1-2, with TRBD1 identical over 7 bases. Germline lookup yields CDR1 MDHEN and CDR2 SYDVKM. Unmatched junction bases numbered 12, after V lost 7 bases and J lost 7 bases. The CDR3 covers 14 residues. CDR3 DNA sequence: TGTGCCAGCACCTCGGGACAGTCTCGTGGTGGCTACACCTTC. Protein product: CASTSGQSRGGYTF.

The CDR3 DNA reads as TGTGCCAGCAGTCTAACACAGGCCTGGGGACTGTTTTTT. Its translation is CASSLTQAWGLFF. The rearrangement uses TRBV28 and TRBJ1-4; D is possibly TRBD1 (5 bases). V was pared by 5 bases and J by 13 bases, with 17 bases between. Germline CDR1 is MDHEN and CDR2 is SYDVKM. The CDR3 spans 13 residues.

V is TRBV18 and J is TRBJ2-1; 10 bases are shared with TRBD1. This CDR3 is 16 amino acids long. The V gene end was trimmed by 1 base and the J gene end by 2 bases; junction bases not matched to a gene: 2. Germline assignment: CDR1 KGHSH and CDR2 LQKENI. Written as DNA, the CDR3 is TGTGCCAGCTCACCACGGACAGGGGGACCCTACAATGAGCAGTTCTTC. It specifies CASSPRTGGPYNEQFF.

This chain uses TRBV28 with TRBJ1-6; D perhaps matches TRBD1 (5 bases). This CDR3 region has 14 residues. Trimming shortened V by 3 bases and J by 6 bases, and 9 bases separated the two germline ends. The germline CDR1 and CDR2 sequences are MDHEN and SYDVKM. The CDR3 is CASSFPGRNSPLHF. The DNA of the CDR3 is TGTGCCAGCAGTTTTCCAGGGCGTAATTCACCCCTCCACTTT.